These 9 T cell receptor beta chains share one sample of origin, sequenced in a study of breast tumors, draining lymph nodes, adjacent tissues (dated by TCRdb to about 2016). Library prep was done by multiplex PCR. The instrument given in TCRdb is Illumina HiSeq 2000. TCRdb trimmed the raw reads at Q25, called clones with MiXCR and kept productive beta chains. Each record represents a unique CDR3 protein, reported with the most common genes and DNA among its rows. The sample data list 250,000 or so distinct CDR3 sequences, and about 30% of these were observed just once. Approximately 1% of the sample goes to the ten largest clones. The axillary draining lymph nodes of breast cancer patients were the source of the lymph node samples. Material for sequencing was axillary lymph node tissue. All receptors come from a female donor with breast cancer. Some clones in this sample may be carry-over from other donors' samples.

As for this clonotype: This may be a read error: a much more frequent sequence differs by one nucleotide. Here the CDR3 omits its conserved ending phenylalanine or tryptophan, so a read error is the likely source. The J gene is TRBJ2-1, the V gene TRBV7-9, with 7 positions matching TRBD2. The CDR3 has 14 amino acids. In germline, CDR1 is SEHNR, CDR2 FQNEAQ (reference sequence). V lost 5 bases, J lost 0 bases, and 1 base stayed unmatched. This chain's CDR3 is CASSGRASYNEQFL. The CDR3 DNA sequence: TGTGCCAGCAGCGGGAGGGCCTCCTACAATGAGCAGTTCCTC.

The chain couples TRBV2 to TRBJ1-1, with a weak D call TRBD1 (5 bases). This CDR3 contains 13 residues. Germline CDR1 reads SNHLY; CDR2 reads FYNNEI. V was clipped by 6 bases and J by 1 base, with 9 bases between them. The CDR3 nucleotides are TGTGCCAGCAGGAGGGGTCAGAACACTGAAGCTTTCTTT. Its translation: CASRRGQNTEAFF.

The V gene is TRBV13, the J gene TRBJ2-2; 8 positions match TRBD1. Germline CDR1 PRHDT, CDR2 FYEKMQ (reference sequence). The CDR3 is 17 residues long. V was pared by 5 bases and J by 4 bases, with 12 bases of the junction left unmatched. CDR3 residues: CASSKALGDRFTGELFF. CDR3 nucleotides: TGTGCCAGCAGCAAAGCCCTGGGGGACAGGTTCACCGGGGAGCTGTTTTTT.

This clonotype was seen only a few times. The rearrangement joins TRBV30 to TRBJ2-5; 7 bases line up with TRBD2. Germline-derived CDR1 and CDR2 are GTSNPN and SVGIG (reference sequence). This CDR3 region has 16 residues. Trimming cost V 4 bases and J 3 bases; bases outside gene matches: 14. CDR3 sequence (DNA): TGTGCCTGGATCCCCCCCCCGTGGCGGGAGAAAGAGACCCAGTACTTC. It encodes CAWIPPPWREKETQYF.

Ten or more counts support this clonotype. V and J are TRBV11-2 and TRBJ2-7; weak D call: TRBD1 (6 bases). There are 15 residues in the CDR3. Per germline, CDR1 SGHAT and CDR2 FQNNGV. Trimming took off 1 base at V and 6 bases at J, with 16 bases between the two ends. The CDR3 reads CASSLGWGRSSEQYF. In DNA form, the CDR3 reads TGTGCCAGCAGCTTAGGTTGGGGGCGAAGCAGCGAGCAGTACTTC.

Worth noting for this clonotype: A much larger clone is a single base away; this may be a read error. The chain employs TRBV2 and TRBJ2-1; TRBD2 matches 8 bases. CDR1 SNHLY and CDR2 FYNNEI come from the germline V gene. The CDR3 sequence is 14 residues long. The CDR3 here is CASSEILAGNGQFF. The CDR3 nucleotides read TGTGCCAGCAGTGAAATTCTAGCGGGCAATGGGCAGTTCTTC.

This clonotype has ten or more counts. The chain carries TRBV7-8 and TRBJ1-2, with D maybe TRBD1 (5 bases). CDR1 SGHVS and CDR2 FQNEAQ come from the germline V gene. This CDR3 has 14 amino acids. V was trimmed by 0 bases and J by 0 bases, leaving 5 bases between them. CDR3 coding DNA: TGTGCCAGCAGCTTAGCACAGGCTAACTATGGCTACACCTTC. Its protein product is CASSLAQANYGYTF.

This clonotype showed up many times. The V and J genes are TRBV6-6 and TRBJ1-5, with D perhaps TRBD1 (5 bases). V lost 4 bases, J lost 10 bases, and 11 bases lay in between. The CDR3 is made up of 12 amino acids. Germline CDR1 MNHNY, CDR2 SVGAGI (reference sequence). CDR3 region: CASSSPDIPQHF. Written as DNA, the CDR3 is TGTGCCAGCAGTTCCCCGGACATTCCCCAGCATTTT.

The rearrangement links TRBV12-5 to TRBJ1-1, with 7 nucleotides matching TRBD1. The germline V gene has CDR1 LGHNT and CDR2 FRNRAP. V gave up 2 bases and J gave up 5 bases; unmatched junction bases: 5. This CDR3 is 14 amino acids long. The CDR3 sequence is CASGLQTGETEAFF. CDR3 in DNA: TGTGCTAGTGGTTTGCAAACAGGGGAGACTGAAGCTTTCTTT. Filled out from reference TRBV12-5 and TRBJ1-1, the complete variable domain reads DARVTQTPRHKVTEMGQEVTMRCQPILGHNTVFWYRQTMMQGLELLAYFRNRAPLDDSGMPKDRFSAEMPDATLATLKIQPSEPRDSAVYFCASGLQTGETEAFFGQGTRLTVV.